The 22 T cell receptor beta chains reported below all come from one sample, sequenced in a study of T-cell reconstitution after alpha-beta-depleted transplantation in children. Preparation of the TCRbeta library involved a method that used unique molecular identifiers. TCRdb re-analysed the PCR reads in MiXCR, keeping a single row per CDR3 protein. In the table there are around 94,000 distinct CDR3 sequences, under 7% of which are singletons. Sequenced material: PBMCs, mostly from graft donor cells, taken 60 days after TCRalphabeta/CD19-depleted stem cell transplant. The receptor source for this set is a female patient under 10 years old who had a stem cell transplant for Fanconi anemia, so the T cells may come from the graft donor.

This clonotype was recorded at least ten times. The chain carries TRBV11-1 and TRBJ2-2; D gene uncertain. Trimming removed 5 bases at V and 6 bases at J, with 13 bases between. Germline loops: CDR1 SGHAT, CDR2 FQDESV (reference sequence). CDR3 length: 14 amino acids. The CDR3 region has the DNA TGTGCCAGCAGCAACTCCCTGTGGGCCGGGGAGCTGTTTTTT. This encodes CASSNSLWAGELFF. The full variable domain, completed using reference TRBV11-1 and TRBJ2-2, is EAEVAQSPRYKITEKSQAVAFWCDPISGHATLYWYRQILGQGPELLVQFQDESVVDDSQLPKDRFSAERLKGVDSTLKIQPAELGDSAMYLCASSNSLWAGELFFGEGSRLTVL.

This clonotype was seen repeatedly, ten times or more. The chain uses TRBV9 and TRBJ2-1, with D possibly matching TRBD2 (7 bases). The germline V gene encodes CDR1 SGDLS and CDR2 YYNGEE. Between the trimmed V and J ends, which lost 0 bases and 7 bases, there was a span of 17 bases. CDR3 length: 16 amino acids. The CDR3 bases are TGTGCCAGCAGCGTAGAGGTGGGGGCGCGGGAGAATGAGCAGTTCTTC. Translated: CASSVEVGARENEQFF.

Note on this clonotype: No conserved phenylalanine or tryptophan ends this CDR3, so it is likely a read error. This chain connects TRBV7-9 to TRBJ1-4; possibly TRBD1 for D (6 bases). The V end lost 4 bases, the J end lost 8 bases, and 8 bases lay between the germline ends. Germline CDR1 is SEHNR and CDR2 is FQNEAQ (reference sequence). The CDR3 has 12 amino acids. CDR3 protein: CASSSQGEKLFY. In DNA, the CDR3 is TGTGCCAGCAGCTCCCAGGGGGAAAAACTGTTTTAT.

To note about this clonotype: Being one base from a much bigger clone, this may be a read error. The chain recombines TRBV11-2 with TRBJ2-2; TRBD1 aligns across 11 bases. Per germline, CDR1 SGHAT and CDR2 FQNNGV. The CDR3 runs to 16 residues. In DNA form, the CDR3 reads TGTGTCAGCAGCTGGGACAGGGGGGTGGACACCGGGGAGCTGTTTTTT. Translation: CVSSWDRGVDTGELFF.

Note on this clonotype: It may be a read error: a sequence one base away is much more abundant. The CDR3 sequence is CAISLSASGGAPYNEQFF. In DNA, the CDR3 is TGTGCCATCAGTTTAAGCGCTAGCGGGGGGGCGCCCTACAATGAGCAGTTCTTC. This chain uses TRBV12-3 or TRBV12-4 with TRBJ2-1; 12 bases are shared with TRBD2. This CDR3 contains 18 residues.

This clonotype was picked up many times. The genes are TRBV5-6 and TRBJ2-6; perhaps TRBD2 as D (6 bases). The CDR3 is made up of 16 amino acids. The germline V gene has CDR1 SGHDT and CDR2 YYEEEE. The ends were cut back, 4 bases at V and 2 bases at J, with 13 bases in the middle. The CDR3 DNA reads TGTGCCAGCAGCCGGGGACTTTTGCCTGGGGCCAACGTCCTGACTTTC. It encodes CASSRGLLPGANVLTF.

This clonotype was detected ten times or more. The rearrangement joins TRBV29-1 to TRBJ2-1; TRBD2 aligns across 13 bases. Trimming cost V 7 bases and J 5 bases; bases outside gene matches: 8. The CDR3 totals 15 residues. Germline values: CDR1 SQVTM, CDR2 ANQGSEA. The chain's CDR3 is CSATTSGGHDNEQFF. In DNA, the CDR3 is TGCAGCGCCACGACTAGCGGGGGGCACGACAATGAGCAGTTCTTC.

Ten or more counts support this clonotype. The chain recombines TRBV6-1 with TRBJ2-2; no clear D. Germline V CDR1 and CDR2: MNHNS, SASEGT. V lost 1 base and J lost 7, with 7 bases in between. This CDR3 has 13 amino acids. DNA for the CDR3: TGTGCCAGCAGTGAAGTGGTAGTCGGGGAGCTGTTTTTT. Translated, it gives CASSEVVVGELFF.

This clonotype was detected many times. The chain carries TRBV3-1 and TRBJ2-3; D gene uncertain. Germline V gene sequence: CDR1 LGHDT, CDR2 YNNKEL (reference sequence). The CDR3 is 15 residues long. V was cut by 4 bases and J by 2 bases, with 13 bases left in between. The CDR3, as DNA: TGTGCCAGCAGCCCCCTAGGAGATTCCACAGATACGCAGTATTTT. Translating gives CASSPLGDSTDTQYF.

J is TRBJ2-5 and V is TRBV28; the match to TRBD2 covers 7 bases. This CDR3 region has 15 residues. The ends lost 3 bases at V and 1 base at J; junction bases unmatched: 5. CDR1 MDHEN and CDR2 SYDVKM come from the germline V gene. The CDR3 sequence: CASSFQPGGQETQYF. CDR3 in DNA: TGTGCCAGCAGTTTCCAGCCGGGGGGCCAAGAGACCCAGTACTTC.

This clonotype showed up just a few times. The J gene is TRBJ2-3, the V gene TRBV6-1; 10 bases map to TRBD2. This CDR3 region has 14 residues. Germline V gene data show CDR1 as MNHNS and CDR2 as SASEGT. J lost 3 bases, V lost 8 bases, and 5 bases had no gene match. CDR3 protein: CASGRTSGTDTQYF. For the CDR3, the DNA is TGTGCCAGCGGACGGACTAGCGGAACAGATACGCAGTATTTT.

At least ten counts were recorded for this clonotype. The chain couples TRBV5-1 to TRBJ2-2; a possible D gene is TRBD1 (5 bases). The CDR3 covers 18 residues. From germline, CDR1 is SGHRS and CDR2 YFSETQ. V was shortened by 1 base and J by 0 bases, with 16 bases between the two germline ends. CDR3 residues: CASSLRTPGSSNTGELFF. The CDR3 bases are TGCGCCAGCAGCTTGAGGACCCCAGGGTCGTCGAACACCGGGGAGCTGTTTTTT.

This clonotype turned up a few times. The CDR3 loop is CASSEVSGGEQYF. CDR3 sequence (DNA): TGCGCCAGCAGTGAGGTTAGCGGGGGCGAGCAGTACTTC. The chain recombines TRBV10-2 with TRBJ2-7; 9 positions match TRBD2. Germline trimming cut 2 bases from V and 6 bases from J; bases unmatched to any gene: 2. The germline CDR1 and CDR2 sequences are WSHSY and SAAADI. The CDR3 has 13 amino acids.

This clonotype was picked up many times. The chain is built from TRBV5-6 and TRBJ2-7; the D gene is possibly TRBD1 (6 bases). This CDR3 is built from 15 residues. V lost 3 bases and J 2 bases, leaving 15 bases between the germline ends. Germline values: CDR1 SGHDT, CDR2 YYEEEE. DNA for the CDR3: TGTGCCAGCAGCTGGGGACAACTTTCTGCCTACGAGCAGTACTTC. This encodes CASSWGQLSAYEQYF. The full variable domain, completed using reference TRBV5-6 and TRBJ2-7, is DAGVTQSPTHLIKTRGQQVTLRCSPKSGHDTVSWYQQALGQGPQFIFQYYEEEERQRGNFPDRFSGHQFPNYSSELNVNALLLGDSALYLCASSWGQLSAYEQYFGPGTRLTVT.

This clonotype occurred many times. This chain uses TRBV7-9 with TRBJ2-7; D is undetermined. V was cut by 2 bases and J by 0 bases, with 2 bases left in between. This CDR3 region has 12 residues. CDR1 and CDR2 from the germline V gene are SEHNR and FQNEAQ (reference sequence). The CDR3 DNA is TGTGCCAGCAGCTTATACTCCTACGAGCAGTACTTC. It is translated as CASSLYSYEQYF.

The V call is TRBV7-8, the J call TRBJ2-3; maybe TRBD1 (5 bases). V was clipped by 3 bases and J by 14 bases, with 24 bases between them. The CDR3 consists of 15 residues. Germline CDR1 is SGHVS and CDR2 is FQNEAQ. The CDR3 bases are TGTGCCAGCAGCTTTAATCCGCTGGGGCGCCGTAGGGCGTATTTT. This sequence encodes CASSFNPLGRRRAYF.

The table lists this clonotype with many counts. The CDR3 here is CAISDTSGDSYEQYF. The CDR3 nucleotides read TGTGCCATCAGTGACACTAGCGGGGACTCCTACGAGCAGTACTTC. The chain joins TRBV10-3 to TRBJ2-7, with 10 bases aligning to TRBD2. Germline V gene lookup returns CDR1 ENHRY and CDR2 SYGVKD. V shed 3 bases, J shed 0 bases, and the junction held 2 bases outside the gene matches. This CDR3 region has 15 residues.

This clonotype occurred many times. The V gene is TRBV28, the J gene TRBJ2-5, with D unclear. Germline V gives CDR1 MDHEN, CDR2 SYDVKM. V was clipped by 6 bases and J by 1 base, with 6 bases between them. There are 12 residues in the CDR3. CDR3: CASRLTQETQYF. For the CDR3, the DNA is TGTGCCAGCAGACTCACCCAAGAGACCCAGTACTTC.

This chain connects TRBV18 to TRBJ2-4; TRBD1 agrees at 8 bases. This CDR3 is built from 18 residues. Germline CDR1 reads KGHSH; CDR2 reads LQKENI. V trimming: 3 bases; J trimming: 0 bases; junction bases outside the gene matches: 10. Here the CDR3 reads CASSPQGASPVAKNIQYF. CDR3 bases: TGTGCCAGCTCACCTCAGGGGGCGAGTCCGGTAGCCAAAAACATTCAGTACTTC.

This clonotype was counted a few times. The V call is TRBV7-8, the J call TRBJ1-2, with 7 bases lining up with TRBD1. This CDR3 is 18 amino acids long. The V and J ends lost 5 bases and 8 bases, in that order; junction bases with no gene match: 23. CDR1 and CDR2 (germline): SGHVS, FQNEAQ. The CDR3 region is CASSPSKGAHYTLLGYTF. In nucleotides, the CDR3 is TGTGCCAGCAGCCCCAGCAAGGGGGCGCATTATACTCTATTGGGCTACACCTTC.

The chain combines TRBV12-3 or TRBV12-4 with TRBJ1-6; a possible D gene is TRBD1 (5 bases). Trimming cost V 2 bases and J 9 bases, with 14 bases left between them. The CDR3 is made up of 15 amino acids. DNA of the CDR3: TGTGCCAGCAGTTTACAGTCCGGGGCGAGTTCACCCCTCCACTTT. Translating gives CASSLQSGASSPLHF.

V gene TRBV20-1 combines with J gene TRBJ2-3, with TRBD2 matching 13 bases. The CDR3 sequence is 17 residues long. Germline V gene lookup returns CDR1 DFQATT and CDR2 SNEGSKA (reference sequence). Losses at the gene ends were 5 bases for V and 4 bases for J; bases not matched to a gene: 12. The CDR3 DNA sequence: TGCAGTGCTCGGCGACTAGCGGGAGGAGGTGAGCCAGATACGCAGTATTTT. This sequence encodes CSARRLAGGGEPDTQYF.